One sample yielded the 3 T cell receptor beta chains listed below, sequenced in a study of T-cell memory formation after mild COVID-19. TCRdb re-derived calls from the 5' RACE reads in MiXCR, one entry per CDR3 protein. The sample carries hundreds of thousands of distinct CDR3 sequences, about a fifth recorded once. Material for sequencing was PBMCs or a T cell subset sorted from them (not recorded which). These receptors all come from an adult woman who had mild COVID-19 (a few samples of this study predate the infection). Cell type and time point are not known.

The V call is TRBV30, the J call TRBJ2-3; D perhaps matches TRBD1 (5 bases). V lost 4 bases and J 3 bases, leaving 11 bases between the germline ends. Per germline, CDR1 GTSNPN and CDR2 SVGIG (reference sequence). The CDR3 extends over 13 amino acids. The CDR3 loop reads CAWTLKGTDTQYF. The CDR3 DNA reads TGTGCCTGGACCCTCAAGGGGACAGATACGCAGTATTTT.

This rearrangement joins TRBV5-1 to TRBJ2-1; TRBD1 is a possible D gene (5 bases). Germline V gene sequence: CDR1 SGHRS, CDR2 YFSETQ. This CDR3 has 16 residues. V was pared by 4 bases and J by 0 bases, with 14 bases between. CDR3 sequence: CASSATASSSYNEQFF. DNA of the CDR3: TGCGCCAGCAGCGCGACAGCCTCGAGCTCCTACAATGAGCAGTTCTTC.

This chain links TRBV4-2 with TRBJ2-7; D is uncertain. Germline V gene data show CDR1 as LGHNA and CDR2 as YNFKEQ. The V end lost 0 bases, the J end lost 3 bases, and 15 bases lay between the germline ends. The CDR3 contains 16 residues. The DNA of the CDR3 is TGTGCCAGCAGCCAAGATCCATCCAGGCCTAACTACGAGCAGTACTTC. The encoded protein is CASSQDPSRPNYEQYF.